Below, 16 T cell receptor beta chains from the same sample are listed, as sequenced in a study of yellow fever vaccine responses in identical twins. TCRdb processed the RT-PCR reads anew with MiXCR; each CDR3 protein has one entry. Of around 2,200 distinct CDR3 sequences listed, approximately 33% are singletons. This sample comprised T cells from blood (PBMCs), unsorted or a sorted subset (not recorded which), obtained before or after yellow fever vaccination (not recorded which). All receptors come from a woman aged 18-29 years who received the yellow fever vaccine.

This rearrangement joins TRBV11-2 to TRBJ2-1; D uncertain. Germline CDR1 and CDR2: SGHAT and FQNNGV. The CDR3 runs 14 residues. V lost 0 bases and J 9 bases, leaving 12 bases between the germline ends. The CDR3 loop reads CASSLETKQSEQFF. The CDR3 DNA is TGTGCCAGCAGCTTAGAAACTAAACAAAGTGAGCAGTTCTTC. The full variable domain, in which reference TRBV11-2 and TRBJ2-1 provide the parts outside the CDR3, is EAGVAQSPRYKIIEKRQSVAFWCNPISGHATLYWYQQILGQGPKLLIQFQNNGVVDDSQLPKDRFSAERLKGVDSTLKIQPAKLEDSAVYLCASSLETKQSEQFFGPGTRLTVL.

This clonotype occurred a few times. The CDR3 region has the DNA TGCAGCGTTAGTCCGGGACAGGGCCACTACGAGCAGTACTTC. Translating gives CSVSPGQGHYEQYF. This sequence joins TRBV29-1 and TRBJ2-7; TRBD1 matches 9 bases. CDR1 is SQVTM, CDR2 ANQGSEA, per germline. With V trimmed by 5 bases and J by 3 bases, 8 bases remained unmatched. This CDR3 region has 14 residues.

The genes are TRBV18 and TRBJ2-7, with 9 bases matching TRBD2. Germline loops: CDR1 KGHSH, CDR2 LQKENI. V lost 2 bases, J lost 0 bases, and 2 bases stayed unmatched. This CDR3 comprises 15 residues. The CDR3 nucleotides read TGTGCCAGCTCACCAGGCGGGAGGGGCTCCTACGAGCAGTACTTC. Encoded protein: CASSPGGRGSYEQYF.

The V call is TRBV5-1, the J call TRBJ2-5; possible D gene TRBD2, 6 bases. The V and J ends lost 0 bases and 4 bases respectively, with 7 bases between them. The germline V gene encodes CDR1 SGHRS and CDR2 YFSETQ. The CDR3 consists of 13 residues. The CDR3 region is CASSLAGVETQYF. The CDR3 coding sequence is TGCGCCAGCAGCTTGGCGGGGGTAGAGACCCAGTACTTC.

The rearrangement joins TRBV20-1 to TRBJ2-7, with D tentatively TRBD2 (5 bases). V lost 3 bases to trimming and J lost 4 bases, with 13 bases between them. Germline CDR1 and CDR2: DFQATT and SNEGSKA (reference sequence). The CDR3 has 13 residues. CDR3 nucleotide sequence: TGCAGTGCTAGGAAACTAGTTTCTTACGAGCAGTACTTC. Residues: CSARKLVSYEQYF.

The chain employs TRBV12-3 or TRBV12-4 and TRBJ2-7; possibly TRBD1 for D (8 bases). The CDR3 loop spans 15 amino acids. The V gene lost 6 bases and the J gene lost 3 bases, with 18 bases spanning the gap. The CDR3 protein is CASRQKQGGIYEQYF. The CDR3, as DNA: TGTGCCAGCAGACAAAAACAGGGGGGGATCTACGAGCAGTACTTC.

The chain has TRBV12-3 or TRBV12-4 and TRBJ1-5; no firm D call. The CDR3 totals 15 residues. V was trimmed by 3 bases and J by 0 bases, leaving 9 bases between them. CDR3 DNA sequence: TGTGCCAGCAGTTTTTATCTTGGTAGCAATCAGCCCCAGCATTTT. Its protein product is CASSFYLGSNQPQHF.

The V and J genes are TRBV7-2 and TRBJ2-5, with 10 bases matching TRBD2. The V and J ends lost 6 bases and 2 bases, in that order; junction bases with no gene match: 6. CDR1 and CDR2 from the germline V gene are SGHTA and FQGNSA. This CDR3 has 15 residues. The CDR3 coding sequence is TGTGCCAGCAGGGACCCACTAGCGGGGCAAGAGACCCAGTACTTC. As protein: CASRDPLAGQETQYF. Full variable domain (remainder filled in from reference TRBV7-2 and TRBJ2-5): GAGVSQSPSNKVTEKGKDVELRCDPISGHTALYWYRQSLGQGLEFLIYFQGNSAPDKSGLPSDRFSAERTGGSVSTLTIQRTQQEDSAVYLCASRDPLAGQETQYFGPGTRLLVL.

This clonotype was picked up a small number of times. The gene calls are TRBV7-3 and TRBJ2-1, with D perhaps matching TRBD2 (5 bases). The germline CDR1 and CDR2 sequences are SGHTA and FQGTGA. V was shortened by 1 base and J by 9 bases, with 10 bases between the two germline ends. The length of the CDR3 is 13 residues. The CDR3 reads CASSLMRDGEQFF. CDR3 DNA sequence: TGTGCCAGCAGCTTAATGAGGGATGGTGAGCAGTTCTTC.

The chain combines TRBV20-1 with TRBJ2-1; D remains unclear. Germline-derived CDR1 and CDR2 are DFQATT and SNEGSKA (reference sequence). The CDR3 length is 9 residues. The CDR3 spells CSADREQFF. The CDR3 DNA reads TGCAGCGCTGACCGTGAGCAGTTCTTC.

The gene calls are TRBV20-1 and TRBJ2-5, with 8 positions matching TRBD1. CDR3 size: 14 residues. Losses at the gene ends were 2 bases for V and 5 bases for J; bases not matched to a gene: 7. The germline gives CDR1 DFQATT, CDR2 SNEGSKA (reference sequence). CDR3 protein: CSARSQGAGETQYF. CDR3 nucleotides: TGCAGTGCTAGAAGTCAGGGGGCTGGTGAGACCCAGTACTTC.

The sample holds a few counts of this clonotype. This chain joins TRBV2 and TRBJ2-1, with 9 bases identical to TRBD2. The V and J ends lost 2 bases and 4 bases, in that order; junction bases with no gene match: 3. Germline CDR1 SNHLY, CDR2 FYNNEI. The CDR3 extends over 15 amino acids. CDR3 amino acids: CASSERAGGYNEQFF. The CDR3 DNA sequence: TGTGCCAGCAGTGAAAGAGCGGGAGGTTACAATGAGCAGTTCTTC.

The chain links TRBV12-3 or TRBV12-4 to TRBJ1-1; D not resolved. The CDR3 contains 15 residues. V lost 1 base, J lost 0 bases, and 9 bases lay in between. In nucleotides, the CDR3 is TGTGCCAGCAGTTTAGGTCCCCAGATGAACACTGAAGCTTTCTTT. Its protein is CASSLGPQMNTEAFF.

This chain joins TRBV27 and TRBJ2-2; D call uncertain. This CDR3 contains 14 residues. Germline V CDR1 and CDR2: MNHEY, SMNVEV (reference sequence). The germline V and J ends were trimmed by 1 base and 3 bases, with 6 bases remaining between them. The CDR3 bases are TGTGCCAGCAGTTTATATTGGGACACCGGGGAGCTGTTTTTT. This codes for CASSLYWDTGELFF.

The chain joins TRBV10-1 to TRBJ2-7, with 11 nucleotides matching TRBD2. The CDR3 is 16 residues long. The V gene's germline CDR1 is WNHNN and CDR2 SYGVQD (reference sequence). With V trimmed by 3 bases and J by 3 bases, 7 bases remained unmatched. The CDR3 nucleotides read TGCGCCAGCAGTGAAATGGGGACTAGCGGCTTCTACGAGCAGTACTTC. Translating it yields CASSEMGTSGFYEQYF.

Here the CDR3 DNA reads TGTGCCAGCAGTGAATTGCTAGCGGGAGCGGACAATGAGCAGTTCTTC. Amino acid sequence: CASSELLAGADNEQFF. The J gene is TRBJ2-1, the V gene TRBV2; TRBD2 agrees at 10 bases. Looked up from germline, CDR1 is SNHLY and CDR2 is FYNNEI. The CDR3 is 16 amino acids. V shed 2 bases and J 5 bases; nucleotides not matched to a gene: 6.